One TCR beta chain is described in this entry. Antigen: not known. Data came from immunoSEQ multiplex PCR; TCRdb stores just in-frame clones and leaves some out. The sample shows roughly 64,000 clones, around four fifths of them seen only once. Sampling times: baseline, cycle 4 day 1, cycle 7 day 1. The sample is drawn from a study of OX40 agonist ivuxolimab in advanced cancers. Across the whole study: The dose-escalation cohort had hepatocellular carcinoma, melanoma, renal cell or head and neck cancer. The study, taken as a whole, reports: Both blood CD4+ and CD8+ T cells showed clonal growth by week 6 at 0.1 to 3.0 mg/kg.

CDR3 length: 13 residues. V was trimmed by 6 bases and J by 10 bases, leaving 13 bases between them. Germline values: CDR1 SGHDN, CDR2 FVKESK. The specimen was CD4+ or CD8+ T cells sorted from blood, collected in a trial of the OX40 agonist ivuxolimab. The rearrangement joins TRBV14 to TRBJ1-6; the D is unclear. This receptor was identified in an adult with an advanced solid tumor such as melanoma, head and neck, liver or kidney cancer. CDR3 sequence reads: CASRSGVGSPLHF. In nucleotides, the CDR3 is TGTGCCAGCAGAAGTGGCGTGGGATCACCCCTCCACTTT.